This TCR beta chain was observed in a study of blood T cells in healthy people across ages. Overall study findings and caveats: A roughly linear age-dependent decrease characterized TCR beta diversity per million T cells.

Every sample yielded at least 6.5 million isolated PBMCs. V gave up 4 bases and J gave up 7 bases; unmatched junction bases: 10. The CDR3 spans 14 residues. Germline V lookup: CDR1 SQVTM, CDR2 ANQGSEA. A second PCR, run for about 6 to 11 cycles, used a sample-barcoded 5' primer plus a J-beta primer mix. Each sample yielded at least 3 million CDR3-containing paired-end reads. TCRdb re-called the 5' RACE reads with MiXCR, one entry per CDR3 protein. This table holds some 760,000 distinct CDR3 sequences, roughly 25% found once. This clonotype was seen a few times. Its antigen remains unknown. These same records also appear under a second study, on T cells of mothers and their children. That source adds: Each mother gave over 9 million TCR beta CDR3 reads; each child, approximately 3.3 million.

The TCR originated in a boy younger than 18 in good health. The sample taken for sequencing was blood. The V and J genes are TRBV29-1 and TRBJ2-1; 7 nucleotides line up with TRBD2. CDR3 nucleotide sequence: TGCAGCGTTGGACTAGCAGGTTCTGGGAATGAGCAGTTCTTC. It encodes CSVGLAGSGNEQFF.